The present entry profiles one T cell receptor beta chain with its context. What it binds is unknown. The CDR3 extends over 16 amino acids. Trimming took 6 bases from V and 4 from J; bases not matched to a gene: 6. Germline V CDR1 and CDR2: SGHAT, FQNNGV. The sample comes from a study of identical twins. Overall study findings and caveats: The study drew conclusions from cross-sectional statistical analysis, not from following the same donors.

TCRdb ran MiXCR on the 5' RACE reads and lists one entry per CDR3 protein. The sample shows a few hundred thousand distinct CDR3 sequences, approximately 14% of them seen only once. These data were likewise used in another study, on yellow fever vaccine responses in identical twins. That investigation notes: Convergence reportedly seemed to mark part of the twins' vaccine T cell response, with personalization marking the rest.

This TCR was sampled from a woman between 18 and 30 years old in good health. Sequencing was carried out using CD4+ T cells sorted from blood. This chain joins TRBV11-2 and TRBJ2-6; 10 bases map to TRBD2. CDR3 protein: CASSMGLAPGANVLTF. The CDR3 DNA follows: TGTGCCAGCAGTATGGGACTAGCGCCAGGGGCCAACGTCCTGACTTTC.